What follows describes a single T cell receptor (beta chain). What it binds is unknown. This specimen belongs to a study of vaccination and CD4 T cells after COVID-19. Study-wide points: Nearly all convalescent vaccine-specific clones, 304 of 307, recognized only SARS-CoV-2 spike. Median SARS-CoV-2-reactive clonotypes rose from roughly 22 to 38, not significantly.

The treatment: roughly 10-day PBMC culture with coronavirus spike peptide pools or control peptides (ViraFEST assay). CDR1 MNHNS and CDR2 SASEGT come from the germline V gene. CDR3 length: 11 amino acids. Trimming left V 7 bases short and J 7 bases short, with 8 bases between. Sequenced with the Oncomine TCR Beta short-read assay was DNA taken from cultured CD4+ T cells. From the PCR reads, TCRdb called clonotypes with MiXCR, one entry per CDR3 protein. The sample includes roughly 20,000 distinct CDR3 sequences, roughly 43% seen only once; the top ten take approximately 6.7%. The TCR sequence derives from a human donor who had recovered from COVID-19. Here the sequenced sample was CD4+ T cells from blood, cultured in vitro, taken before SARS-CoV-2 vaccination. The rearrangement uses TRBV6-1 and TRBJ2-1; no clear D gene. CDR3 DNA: TGTGCCAGCACCGAGGTAAATGAGCAGTTCTTC. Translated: CASTEVNEQFF.